The rows below give T cell receptor beta chains drawn from one sample of a study of neurological immune-mediated disorders. TCRdb re-called the 5' RACE reads through MiXCR, storing one row per CDR3 protein. The table lists more than 45,000 distinct CDR3 sequences, 10% of them singletons, with approximately 21% in the top ten. Input material: PBMCs. These receptors all come from a woman in her 40s with HTLV-1-associated myelopathy (HAM/TSP). CDR3s include the opening cysteine and the closing phenylalanine or tryptophan. D genes are given only for firm matches. Clone size, where shown, is once, few, many, or a class for clones that have expanded.

v_call,j_call,clone_size,d_call,cdr3_aa,cdr3_nt
TRBV2,TRBJ2-5,many,TRBD2,CARSAAGGLETQYF,TGTGCCAGATCCGCGGCGGGGGGCTTGGAGACCCAGTACTTC
TRBV5-1,TRBJ1-1,NA,NA,CASPTTNTEAFF,TGCGCCAGCCCTACCACGAACACTGAAGCTTTCTTT
TRBV5-1,TRBJ1-1,many,NA,CASSLGGRDGVTEAFF,TGCGCCAGCAGCTTGGGAGGCAGGGATGGGGTCACTGAAGCTTTCTTT
TRBV6-5,TRBJ1-6,NA,NA,CASSQCPRNSPLHF,TGTGCCAGCAGTCAATGCCCAAGGAATTCACCCCTCCACTTT
TRBV6-5,TRBJ2-3,many,NA,CASSYSSPWRGTTDTQYF,TGTGCCAGCAGTTACTCGAGTCCTTGGAGGGGCACGACAGATACGCAGTATTTT
TRBV12-3/TRBV12-4,TRBJ1-2,many,NA,CASSLGPYGYTF,TGTGCCAGCAGTCTGGGTCCCTATGGCTACACCTTC
TRBV14,TRBJ1-2,many,TRBD1,CASSQDAPGQDHGYTF,TGTGCCAGCAGCCAAGATGCCCCAGGACAGGACCATGGCTACACCTTC
TRBV7-6,TRBJ2-5,many,NA,CASSLPRSGGKETQYF,TGTGCCAGCAGCTTACCAAGGTCTGGGGGTAAAGAGACCCAGTACTTC
TRBV12-5,TRBJ1-1,many,NA,CASGEPVNTEAFF,TGTGCTAGTGGTGAACCAGTGAACACTGAAGCTTTCTTT
TRBV3-1,TRBJ2-7,many,TRBD1,CASSYPPGTGASYEQYF,TGTGCCAGCAGCTACCCCCCCGGGACAGGGGCTTCCTACGAGCAGTACTTC
TRBV24-1,TRBJ2-1,many,TRBD1,CATSDFRTGTGGPDNEQFF,TGTGCCACCAGTGATTTTCGGACCGGGACAGGGGGCCCCGACAATGAGCAGTTCTTC
TRBV10-3,TRBJ1-5,many,NA,CAISESGGEGSNQPQHF,TGTGCCATCAGTGAGTCTGGGGGCGAGGGGAGCAATCAGCCCCAGCATTTT
TRBV11-3,TRBJ1-4,many,TRBD1,CASSPRLGDSGQKLFF,TGTGCCAGCAGCCCCAGGTTAGGGGACAGCGGACAAAAACTGTTTTTT
TRBV21-1,TRBJ1-1,NA,NA,CASSKWVNTEAFF,TGTGCCAGCAGCAAATGGGTAAACACTGAAGCTTTCTTT
TRBV4-1,TRBJ1-6,many,NA,CASSQGQYGDSPLHF,TGCGCCAGCAGCCAAGGACAGTACGGGGATTCACCCCTCCACTTT
TRBV14,TRBJ1-6,many,NA,CASSLLNSPLHF,TGTGCCAGCAGCCTTCTCAATTCACCCCTCCACTTT
TRBV12-3/TRBV12-4,TRBJ2-1,many,TRBD2,CASGAGGLYNEQFF,TGTGCCAGCGGAGCGGGGGGGCTCTACAATGAGCAGTTCTTC
TRBV29-1,TRBJ2-1,many,TRBD2,CSVESQSGGGVDEQFF,TGCAGCGTTGAATCCCAGAGCGGGGGGGGGGTCGATGAGCAGTTCTTC
TRBV7-2,TRBJ2-6,many,TRBD1,CASSPWGQISGANVLTF,TGTGCCAGCAGCCCCTGGGGACAGATCTCTGGGGCCAACGTCCTGACTTTC
TRBV5-1,TRBJ2-3,many,TRBD1,CASSSDRVDTQYF,TGCGCCAGCAGCTCGGACAGGGTTGATACGCAGTATTTT
TRBV20-1,TRBJ1-1,many,TRBD1,CSACTGTERSEAFF,TGCAGTGCTTGTACCGGGACAGAGAGATCTGAAGCTTTCTTT
TRBV11-2,TRBJ2-2,many,NA,CASSSSRFGTNTGELFF,TGTGCCAGCAGCTCTAGTCGTTTCGGGACGAACACCGGGGAGCTGTTTTTT
TRBV18,TRBJ2-5,many,NA,CASSPGVQETQYF,TGTGCCAGCTCACCGGGAGTACAAGAGACCCAGTACTTC
TRBV5-1,TRBJ2-1,many,NA,CASSLGQTSYNEQFF,TGCGCCAGCAGCTTGGGACAGACTTCCTACAATGAGCAGTTCTTC
TRBV6-6,TRBJ2-1,many,NA,CASSIQFNNEQFF,TGTGCCAGCAGTATACAGTTTAACAATGAGCAGTTCTTC
TRBV7-2,TRBJ2-7,many,TRBD2,CASSLNSGVSYEQYF,TGTGCCAGCAGCTTAAATAGCGGGGTTTCCTACGAGCAGTACTTC
TRBV6-1,TRBJ1-3,many,NA,CASSEGVYSGNTIYF,TGTGCCAGCAGTGAAGGGGTCTACTCTGGAAACACCATATATTTT
TRBV7-2,TRBJ2-2,many,TRBD1,CASSSDWTGGVTGELFF,TGTGCCAGCAGCTCAGACTGGACAGGGGGAGTAACCGGGGAGCTGTTTTTT
TRBV15,TRBJ1-2,many,TRBD1,CATSSLPGTGPAYYGYTF,TGTGCCACCAGCAGCTTGCCCGGGACAGGGCCGGCGTACTATGGCTACACCTTC
TRBV5-1,TRBJ2-1,many,NA,CASSLEGRSSYNEQFF,TGCGCCAGCAGCTTGGAGGGCAGGAGCTCCTACAATGAGCAGTTCTTC
TRBV5-1,TRBJ2-7,many,TRBD2,CASSLSAGGTNYEQYF,TGCGCCAGCAGCTTGTCGGCGGGGGGGACGAATTACGAGCAGTACTTC
TRBV10-3,TRBJ2-5,many,TRBD2,CAISEPLAGGLQETQYF,TGTGCCATCAGTGAGCCACTAGCGGGGGGGCTTCAAGAGACCCAGTACTTC
TRBV24-1,TRBJ2-1,many,TRBD1,CATSDCPRDRVPICEQFF,TGTGCCACCAGTGATTGCCCCCGGGACAGGGTCCCAATCTGCGAGCAGTTCTTC
TRBV5-1,TRBJ2-3,many,NA,CASSLGTRNTQYF,TGCGCCAGCAGCTTGGGGACCCGGAATACGCAGTATTTT
TRBV12-3/TRBV12-4,TRBJ1-6,many,NA,CASWQGDRSPLHF,TGTGCCAGCTGGCAGGGAGATCGGTCACCCCTCCACTTT
TRBV5-6,TRBJ2-1,NA,NA,CASSFQHEQFF,TGTGCCAGCAGCTTTCAGCATGAGCAGTTCTTC